What follows describes a single T cell receptor (beta chain). Its cognate antigen is unknown. Its ends do not fully match the called genes, so a read error is possible. There are 13 residues in the CDR3. From germline, CDR1 is SGHRS and CDR2 YFSETQ. Together with a sample-barcoded 5' primer, a J-beta primer mix was included in a second PCR lasting roughly 6 to 12 cycles. A single record per CDR3 protein comes from TCRdb applying MiXCR to the 5' RACE reads. Here the sample spans more than 750,000 distinct CDR3 sequences, 25% to 35% being singletons. The sample comes from a study of blood T cells in healthy people across ages. Study results and limitations: As age increased, TCR beta diversity per million T cells fell in a roughly linear fashion. Donor CMV status was unknown, possibly confounding expanded clonotype changes.

These sequences were also reported in another study, on T cells of mothers and their children. That report adds: Thymic selection shapes TCR recombination output in related pairs, and it does so similarly in unrelated pairs. Nobody spotted any persistent microchimeric T cell clones.

This TCR derives from a woman aged 40 to 50 in good health. The specimen sequenced was blood. The rearrangement links TRBV5-1 to TRBJ2-1; TRBD1 might be the D (5 bases). Written as DNA, the CDR3 is TGCGCCAGCAGCCAGGACACGTACAATGGGCAGTTCTTC. Protein: CASSQDTYNGQFF.